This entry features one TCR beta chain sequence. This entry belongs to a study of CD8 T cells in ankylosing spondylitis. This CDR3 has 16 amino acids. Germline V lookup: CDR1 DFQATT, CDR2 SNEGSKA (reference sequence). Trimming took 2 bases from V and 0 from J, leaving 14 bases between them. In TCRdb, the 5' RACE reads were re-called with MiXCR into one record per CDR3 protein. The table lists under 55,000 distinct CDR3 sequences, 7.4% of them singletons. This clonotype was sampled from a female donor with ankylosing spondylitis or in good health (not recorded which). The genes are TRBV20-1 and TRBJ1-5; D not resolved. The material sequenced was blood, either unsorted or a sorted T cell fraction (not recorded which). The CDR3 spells CSARTLGGPSNQPQHF. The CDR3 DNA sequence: TGCAGTGCTAGAACCCTGGGAGGTCCTAGCAATCAGCCCCAGCATTTT.